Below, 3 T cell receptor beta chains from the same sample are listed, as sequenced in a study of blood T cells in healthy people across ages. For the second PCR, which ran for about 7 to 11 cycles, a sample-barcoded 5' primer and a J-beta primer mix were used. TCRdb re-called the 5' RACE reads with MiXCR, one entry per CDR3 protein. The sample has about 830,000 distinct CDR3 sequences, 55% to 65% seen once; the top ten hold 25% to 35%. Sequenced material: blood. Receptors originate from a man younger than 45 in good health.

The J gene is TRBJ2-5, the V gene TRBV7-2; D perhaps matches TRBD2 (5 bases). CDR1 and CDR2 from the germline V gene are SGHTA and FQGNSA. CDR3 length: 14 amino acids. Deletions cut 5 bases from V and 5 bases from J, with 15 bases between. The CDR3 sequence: CASSRQAARETQYF. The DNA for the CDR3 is TGTGCCAGCAGCCGTCAAGCGGCTAGGGAGACCCAGTACTTC.

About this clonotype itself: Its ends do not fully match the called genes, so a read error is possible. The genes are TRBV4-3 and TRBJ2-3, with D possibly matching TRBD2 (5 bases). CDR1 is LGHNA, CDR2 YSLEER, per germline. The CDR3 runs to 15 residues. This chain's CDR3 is CASGQEGGYTDTQYF. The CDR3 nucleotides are TGCGCCAGCGGCCAAGAAGGCGGGTACACAGATACGCAGTATTTT.

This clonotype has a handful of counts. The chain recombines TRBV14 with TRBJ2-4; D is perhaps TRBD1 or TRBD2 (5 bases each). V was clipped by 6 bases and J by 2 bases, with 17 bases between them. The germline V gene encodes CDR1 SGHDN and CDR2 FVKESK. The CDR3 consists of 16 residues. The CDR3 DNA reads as TGTGCCAGCAGTGAGGGAAGGACATTAACCAAAAACATTCAGTACTTC. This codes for CASSEGRTLTKNIQYF.